A single sample is the source of the 16 T cell receptor beta chains below, sequenced in a study of cytomegalovirus exposure and HLA in healthy donors. 60 Vbeta and 13 Jbeta primers were used in PCR. TCRdb's table, derived via immunoSEQ multiplex PCR, lists solely in-frame clones and lacks some. There are 170,000 or so clones in the sample; roughly 82% occur only once, and approximately 0.47% lies in the top ten. The sequenced material came from PBMCs. The receptors were sampled from a woman in her 50s in good health and CMV-seronegative.

The chain joins TRBV19 to TRBJ2-6, with 8 bases fitting TRBD1. V gave up 0 bases and J gave up 2 bases; unmatched junction bases: 3. The CDR3 extends over 17 amino acids. The germline V gene encodes CDR1 LNHDA and CDR2 SQIVND (reference sequence). CDR3 nucleotides: TGTGCCAGTAGTATAGACAGGGGGCGTACTGGGGCCAACGTCCTGACTTTC. Translated, it gives CASSIDRGRTGANVLTF.

This clone has just one count. The chain uses TRBV6-9 and TRBJ1-1; 7 bases align to TRBD1. This CDR3 region has 14 residues. From germline, CDR1 is MNHGY and CDR2 SVAAGI. Trimming took 6 bases from V and 4 from J; bases not matched to a gene: 8. The CDR3 loop is CASSLQGGGTEAFF. DNA for the CDR3: TGTGCCAGCAGCCTACAAGGGGGCGGCACTGAAGCTTTCTTT.

The rearrangement links TRBV4-3 to TRBJ2-7; TRBD2 is a possible D gene (6 bases). Germline V gene data show CDR1 as LGHNA and CDR2 as YSLEER. The CDR3 is made up of 13 amino acids. V lost 3 bases to trimming and J lost 5 bases, with 11 bases between them. CDR3 DNA sequence: TGCGCCAGCAGCCAGGGACTGAGACACGAGCAGTACTTC. Its protein product is CASSQGLRHEQYF.

The chain has TRBV7-2 and TRBJ2-7, with 7 bases matching TRBD1. The germline V gene has CDR1 SGHTA and CDR2 FQGNSA. Trimming removed 5 bases from V and 3 bases from J; junction bases left unmatched: 7. The CDR3 is 14 residues long. The CDR3 is CASSNHRDSYEQYF. Written as DNA, the CDR3 is TGTGCCAGCAGCAACCACCGGGACAGCTACGAGCAGTACTTC.

The V gene is TRBV6-5, the J gene TRBJ2-1, with 10 nucleotides matching TRBD2. This CDR3 spans 16 amino acids. The trim removed 0 bases at V and 4 bases at J, leaving 3 bases unmatched. Germline CDR1 is MNHEY and CDR2 is SVGAGI. The CDR3 protein is CASSYSPSGSYNEQFF. CDR3 coding DNA: TGTGCCAGCAGTTACTCGCCTAGCGGGAGTTACAATGAGCAGTTCTTC.

This chain links TRBV11-2 with TRBJ2-3; perhaps TRBD1 as D (6 bases). This CDR3 region has 14 residues. The V end lost 1 base, the J end lost 1 base, and 6 bases lay between the germline ends. Germline-derived CDR1 and CDR2 are SGHAT and FQNNGV. As DNA, the CDR3 is TGTGCCAGCAGCTTAGCAGGGGGCACAGATACGCAGTATTTT. Protein: CASSLAGGTDTQYF.

This clone was observed a single time. This chain uses TRBV6-1 with TRBJ2-1; a possible D gene is TRBD1 (7 bases). Germline V gene lookup returns CDR1 MNHNS and CDR2 SASEGT. CDR3 length: 18 amino acids. Trimming shortened V by 4 bases and J by 8 bases, and 27 bases separated the two germline ends. The CDR3 sequence: CASSGPRGTAVNSHEQFF. CDR3 DNA sequence: TGTGCCAGCAGTGGGCCCCGCGGGACAGCTGTAAACTCGCATGAGCAGTTCTTC.

About this clone itself: This sample also contains other DNA sequences that code for the same CDR3. The J gene is TRBJ2-5, the V gene TRBV7-3; 8 bases agree with TRBD2. Trimming cost V 4 bases and J 2 bases; bases outside gene matches: 0. CDR1 and CDR2 from the germline V gene are SGHTA and FQGTGA. This CDR3 spans 13 amino acids. CDR3 coding DNA: TGTGCCAGCAGCTCGGGGGGGCAAGAGACCCAGTACTTC. It yields the protein CASSSGGQETQYF. Using reference TRBV7-3 and TRBJ2-5 for the parts outside the CDR3, the full variable domain is GAGVSQTPSNKVTEKGKYVELRCDPISGHTALYWYRQSLGQGPEFLIYFQGTGAADDSGLPNDRFFAVRPEGSVSTLKIQRTERGDSAVYLCASSSGGQETQYFGPGTRLLVL.

V is TRBV7-2 and J is TRBJ2-3, with TRBD2 matching 9 bases. The CDR3 extends over 17 amino acids. Germline CDR1 and CDR2: SGHTA and FQGNSA. The V gene end was trimmed by 6 bases and the J gene end by 2 bases; junction bases not matched to a gene: 12. CDR3 coding DNA: TGTGCCAGCAGTCCCGGGGTAAAGCGGGGGGTCACAGATACGCAGTATTTT. This encodes CASSPGVKRGVTDTQYF.

The V and J genes are TRBV6-1 and TRBJ1-4; TRBD1 agrees at 11 bases. This CDR3 spans 14 amino acids. In germline, CDR1 is MNHNS, CDR2 SASEGT. After removal of 5 bases from V and 7 bases from J, the junction contained 3 bases not matched to a gene. CDR3 loop: CASSQGTGGEKLFF. The DNA for the CDR3 is TGTGCCAGCAGTCAGGGGACAGGGGGTGAAAAACTGTTTTTT.

V usage is TRBV27 and J usage is TRBJ1-6, with D unresolved. Per germline, CDR1 MNHEY and CDR2 SMNVEV (reference sequence). Trimming cost V 2 bases and J 6 bases, with 5 bases left between them. This CDR3 has 13 amino acids. For the CDR3, the DNA is TGTGCCAGCAGTTTAGGACTTAATTCACCCCTCCACTTT. Translated, it gives CASSLGLNSPLHF.

This chain connects TRBV7-2 to TRBJ2-1, with 7 positions matching TRBD2. Germline CDR1 SGHTA, CDR2 FQGNSA. The CDR3 loop spans 14 amino acids. J was trimmed by 12 bases and V by 5 bases; bases with no gene match: 13. The DNA for the CDR3 is TGTGCCAGCAGCACTATAGGCACTAGCGAGGGGCAGTTCTTC. Its protein is CASSTIGTSEGQFF.

V gene TRBV5-1 combines with J gene TRBJ2-5, with 7 nucleotides matching TRBD2. The germline CDR1 and CDR2 sequences are SGHRS and YFSETQ. This CDR3 has 14 residues. Unmatched junction bases numbered 7, after V lost 5 bases and J lost 3 bases. This chain's CDR3 is CASSSRGSKETQYF. The DNA of the CDR3 is TGCGCCAGCAGTTCGCGCGGGAGTAAAGAGACCCAGTACTTC.

The chain carries TRBV25-1 and TRBJ2-5, with D possibly being TRBD2 (6 bases). CDR3 length equals 16 residues. Looked up from germline, CDR1 is MGHDK and CDR2 is SYGVNS. V was trimmed by 4 bases and J by 4 bases, leaving 19 bases between them. CDR3 DNA sequence: TGTGCCAGCAGTGCTAGGAGGGAAGGCCCTGGAGAGACCCAGTACTTC. Translating gives CASSARREGPGETQYF.

The CDR3 region has the DNA TGTGCCAGCTCACTCAGGGGGGACACTGAAGCTTTCTTT. Translation: CASSLRGDTEAFF. The chain links TRBV18 to TRBJ1-1, with 7 bases identical to TRBD1. The CDR3 runs 13 residues. Germline values: CDR1 KGHSH, CDR2 LQKENI. Trimming removed 4 bases from V and 3 bases from J; junction bases left unmatched: 2.

This clone was seen a single time. The chain links TRBV28 to TRBJ2-3; 8 nucleotides match TRBD2. The length of the CDR3 is 17 residues. J lost 4 bases, V lost 4 bases, and 13 bases had no gene match. Germline lookup yields CDR1 MDHEN and CDR2 SYDVKM. The CDR3 sequence is CASSSDGRGVGPDTQYF. The CDR3 nucleotides are TGTGCCAGCAGTTCCGACGGGAGGGGGGTTGGACCAGATACGCAGTATTTT.